This T cell receptor beta chain is drawn from a study of Ad26.COV2.S vaccination and SARS-CoV-2 variants. The wider study: Intramuscularly, Ad26.COV2.S was given either once or twice, 56 days apart.

Described treatment: some 20 received Ad26.COV2.S at low or high dose, single or two shots; five or six received placebo; per-sample allocation not given. Sampling took place 63 days after the first vaccine or placebo injection. CDR1 is MNHEY, CDR2 SVGEGT, per germline. The CDR3 spans 12 residues. Trimming took off 6 bases at V and 6 bases at J, with 9 bases between the two ends. Some clones are missing from TCRdb's copy, which holds only in-frame ones; the method was immunoSEQ multiplex PCR. The table lists about 480,000 clones, approximately 88% of them singletons. The TCR sequence derives from a person aged 18-60 years who received the Ad26.COV2.S COVID-19 vaccine or a placebo. The chain has TRBV6-2 or TRBV6-3 and TRBJ1-5; D ambiguous. The sample was peripheral blood, taken in a trial of Ad26.COV2.S vaccine versus placebo. The DNA of the CDR3 is TGTGCCAGCAGCCCACGGACTCAGCCCCAGCATTTT. Amino acid sequence: CASSPRTQPQHF.